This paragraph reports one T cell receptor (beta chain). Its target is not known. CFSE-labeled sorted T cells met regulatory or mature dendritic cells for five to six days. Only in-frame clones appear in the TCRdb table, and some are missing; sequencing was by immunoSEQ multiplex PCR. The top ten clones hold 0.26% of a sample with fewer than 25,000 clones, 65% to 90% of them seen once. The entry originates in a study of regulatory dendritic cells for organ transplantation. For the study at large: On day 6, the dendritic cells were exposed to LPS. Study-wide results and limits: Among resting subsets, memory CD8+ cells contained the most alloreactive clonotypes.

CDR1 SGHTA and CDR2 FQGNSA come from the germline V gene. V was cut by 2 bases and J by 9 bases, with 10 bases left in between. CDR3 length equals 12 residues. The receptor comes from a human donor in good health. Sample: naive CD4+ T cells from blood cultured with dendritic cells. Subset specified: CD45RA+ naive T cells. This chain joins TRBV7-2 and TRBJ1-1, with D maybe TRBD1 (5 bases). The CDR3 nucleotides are TGTGCCAGCAGCTTACGGGACGCAAAAGCTTTCTTT. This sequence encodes CASSLRDAKAFF.